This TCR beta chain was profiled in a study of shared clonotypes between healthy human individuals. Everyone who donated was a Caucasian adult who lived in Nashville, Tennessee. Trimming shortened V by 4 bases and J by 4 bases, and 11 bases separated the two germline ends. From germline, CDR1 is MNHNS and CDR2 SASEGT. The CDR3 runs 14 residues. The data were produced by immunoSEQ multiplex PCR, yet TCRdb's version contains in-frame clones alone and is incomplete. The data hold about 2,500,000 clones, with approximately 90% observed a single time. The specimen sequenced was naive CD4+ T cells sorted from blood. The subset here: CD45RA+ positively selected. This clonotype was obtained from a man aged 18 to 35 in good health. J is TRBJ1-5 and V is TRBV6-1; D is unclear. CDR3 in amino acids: CASSGALNNQPQHF. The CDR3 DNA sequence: TGTGCCAGCAGTGGAGCACTAAATAATCAGCCCCAGCATTTT.